These 18 T cell receptor beta chains originate from one sample sequenced in a study of blood T cell repertoires in COVID-19 (TCRdb year 2020). The library came from the immunoSEQ multiplex PCR assay. As stored in TCRdb, this immuneACCESS dataset retains in-frame rearrangements with V and J assigned. A fraction of the clones does not appear; measured against another copy, unresolved V genes explain less than half of the discrepancy, and the remainder lacks a known reason. A total of 250,000 to 350,000 clones appear in this sample, 80% to 90% of them only once. The ten largest make up 8% to 9.5% of the sample. Material for sequencing was PBMCs or T cells enriched from blood (not recorded which). These receptors all stem from a woman aged 18-29 years who had recovered from COVID-19.

The J gene is TRBJ1-6, the V gene TRBV6-6; no clear D gene. With 6 bases removed from V and 9 bases from J, the gap between germline ends came to 15 bases. Germline values: CDR1 MNHNY, CDR2 SVGAGI (reference sequence). CDR3 length: 14 amino acids. The CDR3 coding sequence is TGTGCCAGCAGGAGGACGGCGGGGTCTTCACCCCTCCACTTT. Translating it yields CASRRTAGSSPLHF.

This clone was counted once. V gene TRBV29-1 combines with J gene TRBJ2-2; tentative D call: TRBD1 (5 bases). Germline V gives CDR1 SQVTM, CDR2 ANQGSEA. The CDR3 totals 13 residues. V was trimmed by 5 bases and J by 2 bases, leaving 9 bases between them. The CDR3 DNA reads as TGCAGCGTTAATAGGGGAAACACCGGGGAGCTGTTTTTT. Protein sequence: CSVNRGNTGELFF.

The chain carries TRBV15 and TRBJ2-5, with TRBD1 matching 9 bases. V shed 0 bases, J shed 3 bases, and the junction held 5 bases outside the gene matches. Germline CDR1 and CDR2: LNHNV and YYDKDF (reference sequence). This CDR3 region has 16 residues. For the CDR3, the DNA is TGTGCCACCAGCAGAGAGACGGGGGACAGGGAAGAGACCCAGTACTTC. This translates into CATSRETGDREETQYF. The variable domain in full, completed from reference TRBV15 and TRBJ2-5, reads DAMVIQNPRYQVTQFGKPVTLSCSQTLNHNVMYWYQQKSSQAPKLLFHYYDKDFNNEADTPDNFQSRRPNTSFCFLDIRSPGLGDTAMYLCATSRETGDREETQYFGPGTRLLVL.

This chain uses TRBV7-6 with TRBJ2-5, with 8 positions matching TRBD2. Trimming at V came to 5 bases and at J to 5 bases, leaving 16 bases not matched to a gene. The CDR3 runs to 17 residues. Germline lookup yields CDR1 SGHVS and CDR2 FNYEAQ. The CDR3 DNA reads TGTGCCAGCAGCCCGACGTCTTCCGGGGGGGCACGGGAGACCCAGTACTTC. It yields the protein CASSPTSSGGARETQYF.

The DNA of the CDR3 is TGTGCCAGTAGTATCGTTCGGGGAGTACTGGATGGCTACACCTTC. Protein sequence: CASSIVRGVLDGYTF. The chain has TRBV19 and TRBJ1-2, with D unresolved. This CDR3 comprises 15 residues. Deletions cut 3 bases from V and 6 bases from J, with 17 bases between. The V gene's germline CDR1 is LNHDA and CDR2 SQIVND (reference sequence).

The chain links TRBV18 to TRBJ1-4; TRBD1 matches at 10 bases. The CDR3 has 14 residues. Germline V gene data show CDR1 as KGHSH and CDR2 as LQKENI. Losses at the gene ends were 6 bases for V and 5 bases for J; bases not matched to a gene: 3. The CDR3 DNA sequence: TGTGCCAGCTCGCAGGACAGGGGGAATGAAAAACTGTTTTTT. This translates into CASSQDRGNEKLFF.

This clone was observed once. V gene TRBV27 combines with J gene TRBJ2-7; 9 bases are a match to TRBD1. Germline CDR1 and CDR2: MNHEY and SMNVEV (reference sequence). V lost 0 bases, J lost 6 bases, and 6 bases stayed unmatched. This CDR3 contains 15 residues. The CDR3 region has the DNA TGTGCCAGCAGTTTATCGTGGGGACAGGGAATCGAGCAGTACTTC. Amino acid sequence: CASSLSWGQGIEQYF.

The chain is built from TRBV4-3 and TRBJ1-1, with a tentative D call TRBD1 (5 bases). V was cut by 0 bases and J by 5 bases, with 13 bases left in between. The CDR3 contains 15 residues. The germline V gene encodes CDR1 LGHNA and CDR2 YSLEER. This CDR3 is CASSQERQGRTEAFF. CDR3 in DNA: TGCGCCAGCAGCCAAGAAAGGCAGGGTCGTACTGAAGCTTTCTTT.

V gene TRBV27 combines with J gene TRBJ1-2, with D perhaps TRBD1 (5 bases). Deletions cut 4 bases from V and 4 bases from J, with 25 bases between. The CDR3 consists of 18 residues. Germline V gene lookup returns CDR1 MNHEY and CDR2 SMNVEV (reference sequence). CDR3 nucleotides: TGTGCCAGCAGTTCCCACCGAAGTAGGAGCGACAGCTCCTATGGCTACACCTTC. This sequence encodes CASSSHRSRSDSSYGYTF.

Regarding this clone: One end of the junction varies from germline; a read error may be responsible. The V and J genes are TRBV28 and TRBJ1-4; the D gene is possibly TRBD1 (5 bases). The CDR3 loop spans 12 amino acids. Looked up from germline, CDR1 is MDHEN and CDR2 is SYDVKM. The CDR3 spells CATIGEREKLFF. The CDR3 nucleotides are TGCGCCACCATAGGGGAACGTGAAAAACTGTTTTTT.

This chain joins TRBV9 and TRBJ2-7, with 10 bases aligning to TRBD2. Germline V gives CDR1 SGDLS, CDR2 YYNGEE. The CDR3 covers 16 residues. Trimming took 4 bases from V and 2 from J; bases not matched to a gene: 9. The CDR3 reads CASSRTSGTVTYEQYF. For the CDR3, the DNA is TGTGCCAGCAGCAGAACTAGCGGGACTGTCACCTACGAGCAGTACTTC. Full variable domain (outside the CDR3, taken from reference TRBV9 and TRBJ2-7): DSGVTQTPKHLITATGQRVTLRCSPRSGDLSVYWYQQSLDQGLQFLIQYYNGEERAKGNILERFSAQQFPDLHSELNLSSLELGDSALYFCASSRTSGTVTYEQYFGPGTRLTVT.

This clone was recorded only once. The chain's CDR3 is CASHHGTGGSGYTF. The DNA for the CDR3 is TGTGCCAGCCATCACGGGACAGGGGGCAGTGGCTACACCTTC. The V gene is TRBV6-5, the J gene TRBJ1-2, with TRBD1 matching over 12 bases. Losses at the gene ends were 8 bases for V and 7 bases for J; bases not matched to a gene: 8. The CDR3 length is 14 residues. Germline V gene data show CDR1 as MNHEY and CDR2 as SVGAGI.

The chain recombines TRBV7-8 with TRBJ2-4, with TRBD2 matching 7 bases. The germline V gene encodes CDR1 SGHVS and CDR2 FQNEAQ. Trimming took 5 bases from V and 8 from J; bases not matched to a gene: 6. The CDR3 consists of 13 residues. The CDR3 loop reads CASSEGLWDIQYF. In DNA, the CDR3 is TGTGCCAGCAGCGAGGGACTATGGGACATTCAGTACTTC.

The V call is TRBV2, the J call TRBJ2-3; the match to TRBD1 covers 7 bases. CDR1 and CDR2 from the germline V gene are SNHLY and FYNNEI. This CDR3 has 14 amino acids. V was pared by 3 bases and J by 4 bases, with 4 bases of the junction left unmatched. This chain's CDR3 is CASSDRQGSDTQYF. DNA for the CDR3: TGTGCCAGCAGTGACCGACAGGGATCAGATACGCAGTATTTT.

There are many counts of this clone. V usage is TRBV19 and J usage is TRBJ1-5; no definite D call. CDR3 length: 13 residues. Germline V lookup: CDR1 LNHDA, CDR2 SQIVND (reference sequence). With 7 bases removed from V and 3 bases from J, the gap between germline ends came to 10 bases. The CDR3 coding sequence is TGTGCCAGTAATTTCCGTTCCAATCAGCCCCAGCATTTT. Its protein product is CASNFRSNQPQHF.

V is TRBV27 and J is TRBJ2-1; D is uncertain. The CDR3 length is 15 residues. V was pared by 4 bases and J by 0 bases, with 10 bases between. Germline V gives CDR1 MNHEY, CDR2 SMNVEV (reference sequence). CDR3 sequence reads: CASSSWRSSYNEQFF. The CDR3 DNA reads TGTGCCAGCAGTTCTTGGCGGAGCTCCTACAATGAGCAGTTCTTC.

The chain combines TRBV7-2 with TRBJ1-3, with 7 bases identical to TRBD1. This CDR3 region has 17 residues. Germline V gives CDR1 SGHTA, CDR2 FQGNSA. After removal of 5 bases from V and 0 bases from J, the junction contained 10 bases not matched to a gene. The CDR3 here is CASSPKRSGGSGNTIYF. CDR3 nucleotide sequence: TGTGCCAGCAGCCCTAAAAGGTCAGGGGGCTCTGGAAACACCATATATTTT.

V is TRBV4-3 and J is TRBJ1-2; D is perhaps TRBD1 (5 bases). Per the germline V gene, CDR1 is LGHNA and CDR2 is YSLEER. The V end lost 1 base, the J end lost 4 bases, and 16 bases lay between the germline ends. The CDR3 totals 16 residues. The CDR3 loop is CASSQVTSGGGYGYTF. The CDR3 nucleotides are TGCGCCAGCAGCCAAGTGACGTCCGGGGGAGGCTATGGCTACACCTTC.